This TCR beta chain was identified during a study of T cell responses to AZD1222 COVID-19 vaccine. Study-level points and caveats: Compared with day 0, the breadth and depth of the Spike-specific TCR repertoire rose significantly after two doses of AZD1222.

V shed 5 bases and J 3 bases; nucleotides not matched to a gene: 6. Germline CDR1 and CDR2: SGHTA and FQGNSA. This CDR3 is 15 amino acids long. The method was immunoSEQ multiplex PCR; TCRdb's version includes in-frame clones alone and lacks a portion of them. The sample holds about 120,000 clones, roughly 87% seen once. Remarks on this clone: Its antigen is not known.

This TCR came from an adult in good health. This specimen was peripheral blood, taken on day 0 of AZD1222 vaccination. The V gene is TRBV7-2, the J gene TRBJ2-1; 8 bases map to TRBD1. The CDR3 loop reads CASSLGQGRYNEQFF. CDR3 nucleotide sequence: TGTGCCAGCAGCCTCGGACAGGGACGCTACAATGAGCAGTTCTTC.